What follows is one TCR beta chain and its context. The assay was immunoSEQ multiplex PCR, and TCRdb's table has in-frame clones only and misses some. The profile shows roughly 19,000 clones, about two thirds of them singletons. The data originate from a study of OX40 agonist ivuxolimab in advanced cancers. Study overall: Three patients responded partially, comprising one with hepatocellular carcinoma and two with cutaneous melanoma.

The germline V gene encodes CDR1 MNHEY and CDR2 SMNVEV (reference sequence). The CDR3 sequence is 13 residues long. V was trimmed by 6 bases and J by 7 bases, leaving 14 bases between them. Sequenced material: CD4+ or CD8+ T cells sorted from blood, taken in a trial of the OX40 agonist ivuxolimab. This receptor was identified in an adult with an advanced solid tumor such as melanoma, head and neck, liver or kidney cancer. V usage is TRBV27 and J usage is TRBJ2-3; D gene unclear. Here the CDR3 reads CASSQAEGNTQYF. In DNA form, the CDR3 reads TGTGCCAGCAGCCAAGCCGAAGGAAATACGCAGTATTTT.